The text below deals with one T cell receptor beta chain. This clonotype was detected a few times. The antigen it binds to is not known. No qualities accompany the bases; no much larger clone lies one base away. The healthy controls were volunteers from a blood bank in Maryland, USA. Libraries from unsorted PBMCs were made from 2 million PBMCs kept in RNAlater at -80 degrees C until RNA extraction. Peripheral blood underwent Ficoll-Hypaque density gradient centrifugation to isolate PBMCs, which were then cryopreserved in liquid nitrogen. The entry originates in a study of neurological immune-mediated disorders (dated by TCRdb to between 2017 and 2020). About the full investigation: The study compared peripheral blood TCR-beta repertoires of HTLV-I-associated myelopathy (HAM/TSP) patients, multiple sclerosis patients and healthy controls using UMI-based sequencing. Alongside PBMC samples, the set of some 100 TCR-beta libraries contained longitudinal samples, technical triplicates, and paired CD4+ and CD8+ T-cell subsets that had been sorted. The cohort comprised 68 subjects: roughly 15 HAM/TSP patients, approximately 34 multiple sclerosis patients and about 20 healthy controls.

Overall results and qualifications from the work: Expanded clones from different subjects shared no identical CDR3 amino acid sequences, which suggests that TCR-beta repertoires were private in all groups. TCR clonal expansion was highest in HAM/TSP patients and lowest in MS patients, with MS patients falling below even healthy controls.

To synthesize cDNA, template-switch 5'RACE was performed with a primer carrying a 10-nucleotide random unique molecular identifier so that each TCR transcript was tagged. Over 180 million TCR-beta sequences, covering 15-18 subjects, were produced in each sequencing run. The RNeasy kit was used for extraction of total RNA. TCR-beta VDJ regions were amplified with primers for the TCR constant region and the 5'RACE anchor, using the KAPA Real-time Library Amplification kit. A first PCR added sample indexes and Illumina adaptors, and a second PCR then raised library yield. The roughly 650 bp TCR product was size-selected on a 2% E-gel SizeSelection system after Ampure bead purification. Before pooling, library quality was assessed on a Bioanalyzer, concentration was determined with Qubit, and library quantification was performed with the Kapa Library Quantification kit. Libraries were sequenced paired-end 2 x 150 bp on an Illumina HiSeq 2500. To increase sequence diversity, roughly 25-31% phiX was spiked into each library pool. In the authors' own workflow: The quality-filtered reads were processed with the UMI-based MiGEC pipeline, whose error correction step removed more than 90% of the raw TCR sequences. IMGT germline references were used for aligning VDJ genes, and each clonotype was defined as a unique CDR3 amino acid sequence together with its V-J genes. Clonal expansion, Shannon diversity and CDR3 relatedness (CalcPairwiseDistances, ClusterSamples) were evaluated with VDJtools, and phylogenetic trees were built with CLCbio workbench. Using coefficient-of-variation modelling across technical triplicates, the study counted a clone as expanded if it had at least 8 unique UMIs. The raw public data were reprocessed by TCRdb itself: fastp quality trimming at Q25, MiXCR clonotype calling, in-frame beta chains only. Identical CDR3 protein sequences are pooled into one entry, listed with their most common genes and DNA. It is TCRdb's table, rather than the study itself, that gives the V and J calls and clone size. This sample is represented by some 25,000 distinct CDR3 sequences; over 5% of them were singletons. The biggest ten clones account for around 4.8% of the sample.

V is shortened by 1 base, J by 6 bases, and the region joining them spans 7 bases. The CDR3 contains 12 residues, cysteine and phenylalanine counted. Only the CDR3 part of the read is kept: 36 bases, read in frame from the first base. Based on the germline V gene, the CDR1 and CDR2 sequences are SGHRS and YFSETQ. The chain is assembled from TRBV5-1 and TRBJ1-2; too little of a D gene remains to name it. The receptor's source is a woman in her thirties or forties in good health. The sample taken for sequencing was PBMCs. The DNA reads TGCGCCAGCAGCTTGCGGTTTGATGGCTACACCTTC. This codes for CASSLRFDGYTF.